This TCR beta chain emerged from a study of shared clonotypes between healthy human individuals (dated by TCRdb to the early 2020s). For the wider study: The cohort comprised a couple of women and a few men aged 18 to 49 years. The study deeply sequenced blood TCR repertoires of five healthy adults to estimate repertoire size and the extent of clonotype sharing between individuals. Per donor, three plates each were used for CD4 naive and CD4 memory, two for CD8 naive, and one for CD8 memory. To increase sequencing depth and limit assay-specific biases, TCR repertoire library preparation and sequencing were carried out by different laboratories using diverse techniques. Leukapheresis yielded between about 0.85 and 10 billion PBMCs per donor. The paper's findings and limits, for the study overall: Rarefaction of sorted-subset datasets indicated incomplete sequencing despite the large sequencing depth. Only blood was sampled, and tissue TCR repertoires likely differ from those in blood. Pairwise subsampling led to the expectation that sequencing depth would affect the degree of clonotype sharing among donors. Larger estimated clonotype richness was generally found for naive subsets than for memory subsets. Sharing across a few donors was observed for approximately 5% of naive CD4, under 4% of naive CD8, over 2% of memory CD4, and roughly 0.4% of memory CD8 clonotypes. Compared with non-shared clonotypes, clonotypes shared by all four sorted-subset donors had higher generation probabilities. Because the study included a small number of donors, the genetic and exposure-history diversity represented was limited.

With regard to this clone: Its antigen specificity is not known. No much larger clone is present one base from it, and per-base qualities are unavailable.

The donors were healthy, HIV-negative adults who had no recently reported acute infections or vaccinations. All donors were Caucasian adults living in Nashville, Tennessee, USA. CD4+ T cells were enriched through magnetic negative selection, after which naive cells were positively selected on CD45RA and the remaining negative fraction served as the memory subset. Blood was collected by leukapheresis, and PBMCs were isolated by Ficoll-Histopaque density gradient centrifugation and then cryopreserved in liquid nitrogen vapor phase. Analytical flow cytometry was used to check the purity and quantity of every magnetically sorted T cell population. Each sorted fraction had its genomic DNA isolated and then quantified by UV absorbance on a Nanodrop 2000c. Using the deep immunoSEQ assay, TCR CDR3 regions were amplified from genomic DNA by multiplex PCR. Extracted genomic DNA from each cell subset was spread evenly across all wells of several immunoSEQ 96-well plates, with each plate serving as a replicate. Each replicate PCR for sorted subsets received 200 ng genomic DNA, equal to about 30,000 T cell genomes. Purified libraries were quantified with a Qubit 3.0 fluorometer, sized on a Bioanalyzer 2100, and re-quantified with the KAPA Library Quantification kit. Every immunoSEQ 96-well plate was sequenced on a dedicated single-read 150-cycle Illumina NextSeq 550 flow cell. Processing in the source paper ran as follows. Because only junctional sequences without quality scores were contained in the immunoSEQ output, filtering matching that applied to full-length reads could not be performed. To assign V/J genes and CDR3, sequences were annotated using PyIR, a Python wrapper for IgBLAST v1.9, with IMGT germline references. Any read was removed if the V/J assignment was weak (E-value above 1e-6), the CDR3 was missing, or the read contained stop codons, out-of-frame junctions, or ambiguous translated residues. V3J clonotypes were defined as sequences sharing the same inferred V gene, J gene, and CDR3 amino acid sequence. Percentage overlap between repertoires was computed as shared unique clonotypes divided by the size of the smaller repertoire. Repertoire richness was assessed with RTK rarefaction, the Chao1 estimator, and Recon v2.1 estimates of unobserved clonotypes. OLGA was used to compute generation probabilities for all TCRbeta clonotypes that the gDNA method yielded from a few donors. TCRdb holds this immuneACCESS table with in-frame rearrangements only. Some clones are missing; in checked studies, unresolved V genes explain under half, and the rest has no known cause. The V and J calls and clone size were taken over from that table, and D and trimming were inferred from the DNA. This sample comprises over 2 million clones, around 92% of them detected only once. Clones ranked in the top ten supply about 0.41% of the sample.

Via the germline V gene, CDR1 is SGHTA and CDR2 FQGNSA. V is shortened by 6 bases, J by 3 bases, and the region joining them spans 16 bases. CDR3 length: 15 amino acids, cysteine to phenylalanine. Kept here is only the CDR3 DNA, which spans 45 bases and is read in frame from base 1. Input material: naive CD4+ T cells from PBMCs. The cell subset or site label, as the study defines it: CD45RA+ positively selected. The sequence links TRBV7-2 to TRBJ2-3; the D gene is tentatively TRBD1 or TRBD2, each matching 5 bases. This receptor was taken from a man aged 18-30 years in good health. Some clones in this sample may be carry-over from other donors' samples. The CDR3 protein: CASRRGAHGTDTQYF. The nucleotide sequence reads TGTGCCAGCAGGAGGGGTGCCCACGGGACAGATACGCAGTATTTT.